This T cell receptor beta chain is from a study of T cell responses to AZD1222 COVID-19 vaccine. Produced via immunoSEQ multiplex PCR; TCRdb's table is partial and in-frame only. The sample consists of around 140,000 clones, around nine tenths of them appearing once. Findings and caveats of the study: Spike-specific TCR breadth rose after two AZD1222 doses, and depth rose as well.

As for this clone: The antigen is unknown.

V was shortened by 4 bases and J by 2 bases, with 17 bases between the two germline ends. The CDR3 runs 16 residues. Germline CDR1 MDHEN, CDR2 SYDVKM. V and J are TRBV28 and TRBJ2-5; D gene ambiguous. The specimen comprised peripheral blood, sampled 28 days after the second AZD1222 dose. This receptor was obtained from an adult who received the AZD1222 COVID-19 vaccine. CDR3 amino acids: CASSSRFRRNQETQYF. As DNA, the CDR3 is TGTGCCAGCAGTTCCCGCTTCCGACGGAATCAAGAGACCCAGTACTTC.